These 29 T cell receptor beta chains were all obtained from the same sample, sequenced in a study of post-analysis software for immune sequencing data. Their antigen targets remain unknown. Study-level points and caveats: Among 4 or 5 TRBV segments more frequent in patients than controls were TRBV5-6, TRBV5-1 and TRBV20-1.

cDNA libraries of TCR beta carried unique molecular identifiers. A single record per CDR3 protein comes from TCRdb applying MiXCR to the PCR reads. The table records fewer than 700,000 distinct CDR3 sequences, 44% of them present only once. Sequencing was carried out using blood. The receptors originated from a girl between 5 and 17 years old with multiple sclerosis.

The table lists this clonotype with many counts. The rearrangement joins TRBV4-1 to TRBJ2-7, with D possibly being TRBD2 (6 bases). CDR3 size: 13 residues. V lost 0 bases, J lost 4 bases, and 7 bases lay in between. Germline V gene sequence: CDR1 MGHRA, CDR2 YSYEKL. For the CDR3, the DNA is TGCGCCAGCAGCCAAGATCGGGAGTACGAGCAGTACTTC. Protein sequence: CASSQDREYEQYF.

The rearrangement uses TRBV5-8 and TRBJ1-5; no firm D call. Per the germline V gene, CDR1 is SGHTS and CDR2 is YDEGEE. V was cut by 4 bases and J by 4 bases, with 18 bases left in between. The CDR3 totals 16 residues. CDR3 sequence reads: CASSTRTLVRNQPQHF. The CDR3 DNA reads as TGTGCCAGCAGCACCCGGACCTTAGTTCGGAATCAGCCCCAGCATTTT.

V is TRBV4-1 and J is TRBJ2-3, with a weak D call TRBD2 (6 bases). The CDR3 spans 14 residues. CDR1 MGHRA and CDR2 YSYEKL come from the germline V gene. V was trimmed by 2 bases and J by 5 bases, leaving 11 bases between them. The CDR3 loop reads CASSQPRGEDTQYF. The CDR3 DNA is TGCGCCAGCAGCCAACCGCGGGGTGAAGATACGCAGTATTTT.

The CDR3 DNA is TGTGCCACCAGTGATACCCGGAGGGATGCCCCCTACGAGCAGTACTTC. It yields the protein CATSDTRRDAPYEQYF. The J gene is TRBJ2-7, the V gene TRBV24-1; D is perhaps TRBD2 (6 bases). Germline CDR1 is KGHDR and CDR2 is SFDVKD. Trimming left V 3 bases short and J 2 bases short, with 16 bases between. There are 16 residues in the CDR3.

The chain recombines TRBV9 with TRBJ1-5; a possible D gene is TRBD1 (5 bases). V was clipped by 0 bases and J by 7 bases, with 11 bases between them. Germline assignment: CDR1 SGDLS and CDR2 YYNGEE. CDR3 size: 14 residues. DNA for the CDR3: TGTGCCAGCAGCGTAGATGGGGCAGGACAGCCCCAGCATTTT. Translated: CASSVDGAGQPQHF.

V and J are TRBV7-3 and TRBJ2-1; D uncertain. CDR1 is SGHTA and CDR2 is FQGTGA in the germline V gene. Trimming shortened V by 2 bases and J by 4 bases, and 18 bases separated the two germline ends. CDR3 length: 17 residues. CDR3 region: CASSLRFEPFSYNEQFF. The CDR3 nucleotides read TGTGCCAGCAGCTTACGATTTGAGCCTTTTTCGTACAATGAGCAGTTCTTC.

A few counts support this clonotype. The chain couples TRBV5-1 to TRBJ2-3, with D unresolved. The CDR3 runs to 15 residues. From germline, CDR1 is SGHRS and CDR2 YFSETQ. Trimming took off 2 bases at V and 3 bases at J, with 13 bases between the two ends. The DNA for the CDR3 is TGCGCCAGCAGCTTCCCCAGGACGAGTACAGATACGCAGTATTTT. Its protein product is CASSFPRTSTDTQYF.

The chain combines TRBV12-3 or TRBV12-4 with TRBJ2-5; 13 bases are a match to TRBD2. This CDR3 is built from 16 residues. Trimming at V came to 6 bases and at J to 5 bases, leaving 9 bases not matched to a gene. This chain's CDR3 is CASSLGLAGASETQYF. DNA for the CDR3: TGTGCCAGCAGCCTCGGACTAGCGGGAGCATCCGAGACCCAGTACTTC.

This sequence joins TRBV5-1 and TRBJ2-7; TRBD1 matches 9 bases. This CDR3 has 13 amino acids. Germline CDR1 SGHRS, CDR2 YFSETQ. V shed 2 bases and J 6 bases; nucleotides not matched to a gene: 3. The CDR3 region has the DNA TGCGCCAGCAGCTTTGGGACAGGGCCCGAGCAGTACTTC. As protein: CASSFGTGPEQYF.

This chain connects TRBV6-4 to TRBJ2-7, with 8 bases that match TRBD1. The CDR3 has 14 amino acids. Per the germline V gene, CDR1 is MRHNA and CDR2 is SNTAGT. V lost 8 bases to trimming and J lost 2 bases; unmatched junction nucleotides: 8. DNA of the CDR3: TGTGCCAGCTGTCGGACAGGGACCACCTACGAGCAGTACTTC. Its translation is CASCRTGTTYEQYF.

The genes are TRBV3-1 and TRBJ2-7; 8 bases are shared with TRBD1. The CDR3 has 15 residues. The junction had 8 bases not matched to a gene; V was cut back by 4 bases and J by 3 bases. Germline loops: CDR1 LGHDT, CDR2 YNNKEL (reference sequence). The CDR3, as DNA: TGTGCCAGCAGCCCTTACGGGACAGGCGACTACGAGCAGTACTTC. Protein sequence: CASSPYGTGDYEQYF.

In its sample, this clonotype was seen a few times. CDR3 residues: CASTASSVSYEQYF. Here the CDR3 DNA reads TGTGCCAGCACCGCATCTAGCGTCTCCTACGAGCAGTACTTC. The chain employs TRBV12-3 or TRBV12-4 and TRBJ2-7; a possible D gene is TRBD2 (6 bases). The CDR3 is 14 amino acids. V was clipped by 7 bases and J by 0 bases, with 13 bases between them.

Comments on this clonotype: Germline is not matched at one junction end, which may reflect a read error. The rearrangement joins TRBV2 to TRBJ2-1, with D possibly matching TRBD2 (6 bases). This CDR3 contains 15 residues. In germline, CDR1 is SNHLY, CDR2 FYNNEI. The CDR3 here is CVSSAYGTSYNEQFF. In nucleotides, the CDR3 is TGTGTCAGCAGTGCTTACGGGACTTCCTACAATGAGCAGTTCTTC.

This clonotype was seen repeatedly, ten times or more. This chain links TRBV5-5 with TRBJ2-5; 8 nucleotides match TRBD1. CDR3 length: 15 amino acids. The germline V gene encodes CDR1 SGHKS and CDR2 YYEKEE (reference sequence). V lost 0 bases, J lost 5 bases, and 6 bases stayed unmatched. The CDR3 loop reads CASSLAGGVWETQYF. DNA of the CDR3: TGTGCCAGCAGCTTGGCAGGGGGCGTATGGGAGACCCAGTACTTC.

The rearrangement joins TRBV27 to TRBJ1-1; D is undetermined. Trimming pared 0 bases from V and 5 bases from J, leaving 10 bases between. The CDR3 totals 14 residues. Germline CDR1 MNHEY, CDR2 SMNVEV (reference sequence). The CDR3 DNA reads TGTGCCAGCAGTTTATCCATGGAGGGAACTGAAGCTTTCTTT. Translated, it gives CASSLSMEGTEAFF.

CDR3 sequence reads: CASTLTRLSYNEQFF. CDR3 nucleotides: TGTGCCAGCACCTTGACTAGGTTGTCCTACAATGAGCAGTTCTTC. This sequence joins TRBV7-2 and TRBJ2-1, with D maybe TRBD2 (6 bases). This CDR3 spans 15 amino acids. Germline CDR1 is SGHTA and CDR2 is FQGNSA. V was cut by 7 bases and J by 1 base, with 14 bases left in between.

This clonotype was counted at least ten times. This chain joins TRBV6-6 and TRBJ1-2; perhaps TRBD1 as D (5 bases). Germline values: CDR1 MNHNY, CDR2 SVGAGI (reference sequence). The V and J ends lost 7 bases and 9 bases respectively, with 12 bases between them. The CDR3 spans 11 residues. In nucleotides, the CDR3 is TGTGCCAGCAATTCCGGACAAAGCTACACCTTC. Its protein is CASNSGQSYTF.

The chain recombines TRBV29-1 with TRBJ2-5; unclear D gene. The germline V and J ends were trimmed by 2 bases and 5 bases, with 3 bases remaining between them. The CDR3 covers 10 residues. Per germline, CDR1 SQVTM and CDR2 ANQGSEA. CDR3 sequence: CSVETETQYF. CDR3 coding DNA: TGCAGCGTTGAAACGGAGACCCAGTACTTC. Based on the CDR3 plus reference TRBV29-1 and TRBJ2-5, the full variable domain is SAVISQKPSRDICQRGTSLTIQCQVDSQVTMMFWYRQQPGQSLTLIATANQGSEATYESGFVIDKFPISRPNLTFSTLTVSNMSPEDSSIYLCSVETETQYFGPGTRLLVL.

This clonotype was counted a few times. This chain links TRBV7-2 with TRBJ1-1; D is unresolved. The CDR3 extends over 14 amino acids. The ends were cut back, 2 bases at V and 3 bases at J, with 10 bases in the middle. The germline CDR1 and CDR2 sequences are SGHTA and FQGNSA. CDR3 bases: TGTGCCAGCAGCTTATCTGCTATTTACACTGAAGCTTTCTTT. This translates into CASSLSAIYTEAFF.

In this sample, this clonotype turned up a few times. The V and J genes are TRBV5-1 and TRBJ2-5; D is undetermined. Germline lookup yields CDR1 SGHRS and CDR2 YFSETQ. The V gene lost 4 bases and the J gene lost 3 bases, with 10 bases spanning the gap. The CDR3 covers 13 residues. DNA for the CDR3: TGCGCCAGCAGCCTAAAGGCCGAAGAGACCCAGTACTTC. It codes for CASSLKAEETQYF.

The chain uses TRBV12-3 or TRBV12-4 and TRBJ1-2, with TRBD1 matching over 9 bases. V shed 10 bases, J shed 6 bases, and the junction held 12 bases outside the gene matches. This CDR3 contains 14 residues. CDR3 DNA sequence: TGTGCCACCCGGAGACAGGGGGTTTCTCATGGCTACACCTTC. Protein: CATRRQGVSHGYTF.

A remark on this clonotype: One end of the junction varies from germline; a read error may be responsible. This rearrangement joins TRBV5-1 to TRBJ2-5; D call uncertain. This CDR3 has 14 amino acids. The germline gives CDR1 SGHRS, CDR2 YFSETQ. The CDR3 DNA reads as TGCGCCAGCAGCTCCGGGTCAGTCGAAGAGAGCCAGTACTTC. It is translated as CASSSGSVEESQYF.

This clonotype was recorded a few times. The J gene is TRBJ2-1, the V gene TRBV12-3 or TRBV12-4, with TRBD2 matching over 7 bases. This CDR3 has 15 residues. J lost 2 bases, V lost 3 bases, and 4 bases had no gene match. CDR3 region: CASSFERETYNEQFF. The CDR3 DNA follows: TGTGCCAGCAGTTTTGAGCGGGAAACCTACAATGAGCAGTTCTTC.

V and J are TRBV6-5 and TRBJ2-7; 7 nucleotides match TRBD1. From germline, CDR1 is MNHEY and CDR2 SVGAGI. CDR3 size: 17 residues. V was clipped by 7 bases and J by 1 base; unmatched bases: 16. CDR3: CASISAVERDRSYEQYF. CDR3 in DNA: TGTGCCAGCATTTCTGCGGTAGAGAGGGACAGATCCTACGAGCAGTACTTC.

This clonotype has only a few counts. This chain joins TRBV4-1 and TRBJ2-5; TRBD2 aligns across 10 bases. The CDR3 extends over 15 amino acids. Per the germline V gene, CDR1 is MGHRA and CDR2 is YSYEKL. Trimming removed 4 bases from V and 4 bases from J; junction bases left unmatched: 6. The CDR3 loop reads CASSLRTSGSETQYF. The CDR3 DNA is TGCGCCAGCAGCCTCCGGACTAGCGGATCAGAGACCCAGTACTTC.

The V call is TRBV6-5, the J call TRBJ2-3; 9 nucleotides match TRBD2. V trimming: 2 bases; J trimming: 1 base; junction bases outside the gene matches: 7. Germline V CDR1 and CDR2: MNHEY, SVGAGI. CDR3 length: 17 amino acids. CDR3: CASSYSRASGGTDTQYF. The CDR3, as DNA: TGTGCCAGCAGTTACAGCAGGGCTAGCGGGGGCACAGATACGCAGTATTTT.

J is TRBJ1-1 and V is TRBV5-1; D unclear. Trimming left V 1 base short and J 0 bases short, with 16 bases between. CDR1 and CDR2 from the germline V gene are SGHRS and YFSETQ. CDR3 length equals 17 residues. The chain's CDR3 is CASSLNSAVPMNTEAFF. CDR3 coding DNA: TGCGCCAGCAGCTTGAATTCGGCAGTTCCCATGAACACTGAAGCTTTCTTT.

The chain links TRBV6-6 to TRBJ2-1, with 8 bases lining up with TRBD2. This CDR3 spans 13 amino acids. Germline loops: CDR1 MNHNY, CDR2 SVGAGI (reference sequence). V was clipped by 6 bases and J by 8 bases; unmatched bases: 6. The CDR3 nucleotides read TGTGCCAGCAGGGACCCGGGGGGGGATGAGCAGTTCTTC. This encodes CASRDPGGDEQFF.

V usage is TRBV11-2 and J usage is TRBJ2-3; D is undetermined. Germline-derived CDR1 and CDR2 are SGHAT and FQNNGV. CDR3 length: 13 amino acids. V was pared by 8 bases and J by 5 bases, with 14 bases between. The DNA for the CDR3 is TGTGCCAGCGGCCCGCTCGACGGAGATACGCAGTATTTT. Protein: CASGPLDGDTQYF.